This section outlines one TCR beta chain sequence together with its context. Antigen unknown. This specimen comes from a study of T cell repertoires in cytomegalovirus infection. Looked up from germline, CDR1 is SNHLY and CDR2 is FYNNEI. With 1 base removed from V and 2 bases from J, the gap between germline ends came to 11 bases. CDR3 length: 15 amino acids. One entry per CDR3 protein, called by TCRdb with MiXCR from the reads. The sample holds roughly 800,000 distinct CDR3 sequences, just under 30% seen once. Sequenced material: cultured CD8+ T cells from PBMCs, taken from culture after CMV antigen stimulation. The genes are TRBV2 and TRBJ1-2; no clear D gene. The source is a human donor in good health (CMV status not recorded). Some clones in this sample may be carry-over from other donors' samples. DNA for the CDR3: TGTGCCAGCAGTGAAGAGACCGGGGAGAACTATGGCTACACCTTC. Amino acids: CASSEETGENYGYTF. The full variable domain, rest sourced from reference TRBV2 and TRBJ1-2, is EPEVTQTPSHQVTQMGQEVILRCVPISNHLYFYWYRQILGQKVEFLVSFYNNEISEKSEIFDDQFSVERPDGSNFTLKIRSTKLEDSAMYFCASSEETGENYGYTFGSGTRLTVV.